Included here is one T cell receptor beta chain sequence, with context. With V trimmed by 6 bases and J by 9 bases, 10 bases remained unmatched. The V gene's germline CDR1 is SGDLS and CDR2 YYNGEE. The CDR3 extends over 14 amino acids. The data stem from a study of shared clonotypes between healthy human individuals. Generated by immunoSEQ multiplex PCR, the TCRdb table keeps only in-frame clones and is missing some. The sample has about 550,000 clones, 95% to 96% seen once. The naive CD8 subset, CD45RO-negative cells positively selected for CCR7, excluded terminally differentiated effector memory CD45RA+ cells.

The specimen sequenced was naive CD8+ T cells sorted from blood. The source of this sequence is a woman aged 25 to 45 in good health. The chain is built from TRBV9 and TRBJ2-1, with 9 bases that match TRBD2. The CDR3 loop reads CASNSGSSRGEQFF. DNA of the CDR3: TGTGCCAGCAATAGCGGGAGTTCTAGGGGTGAGCAGTTCTTC.